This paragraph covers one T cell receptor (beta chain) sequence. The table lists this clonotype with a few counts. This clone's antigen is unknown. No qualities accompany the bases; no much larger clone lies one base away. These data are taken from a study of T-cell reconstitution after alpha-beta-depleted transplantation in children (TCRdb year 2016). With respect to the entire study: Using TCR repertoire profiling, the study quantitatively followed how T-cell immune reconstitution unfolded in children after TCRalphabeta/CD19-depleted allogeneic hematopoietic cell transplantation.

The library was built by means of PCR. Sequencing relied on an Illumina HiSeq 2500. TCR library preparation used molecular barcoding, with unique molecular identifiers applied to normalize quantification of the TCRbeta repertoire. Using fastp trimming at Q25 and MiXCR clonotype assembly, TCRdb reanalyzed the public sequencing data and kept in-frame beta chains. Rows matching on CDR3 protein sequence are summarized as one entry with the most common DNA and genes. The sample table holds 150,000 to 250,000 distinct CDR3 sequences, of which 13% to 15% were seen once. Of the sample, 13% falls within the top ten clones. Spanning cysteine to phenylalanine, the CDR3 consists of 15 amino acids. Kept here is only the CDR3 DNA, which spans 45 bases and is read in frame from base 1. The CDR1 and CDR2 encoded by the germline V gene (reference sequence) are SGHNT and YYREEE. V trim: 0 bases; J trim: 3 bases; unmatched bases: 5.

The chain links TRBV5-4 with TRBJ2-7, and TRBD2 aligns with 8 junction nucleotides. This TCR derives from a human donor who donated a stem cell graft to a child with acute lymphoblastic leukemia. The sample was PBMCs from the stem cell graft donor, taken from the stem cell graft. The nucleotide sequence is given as TGTGCCAGCAGCTTGGCGGGACTAGGCCTCTACGAGCAGTACTTC. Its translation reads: CASSLAGLGLYEQYF.